These 21 T cell receptor beta chains came from one sample sequenced in a study of CD8 T cells in ankylosing spondylitis. Overall study results and limits: A TCR beta motif made of fewer than ten highly homologous variants seemed typical of ankylosing spondylitis blood.

MiXCR, applied by TCRdb to the 5' RACE reads, yields one record per CDR3 protein. The table lists 350,000 or so distinct CDR3 sequences, 8% of them singletons. No antigen has been identified for these receptors. The source material was blood, either unsorted or a sorted T cell fraction (not recorded which). These receptors all stem from a male donor with ankylosing spondylitis.

This clonotype came up many times. The chain uses TRBV27 and TRBJ2-1, with D maybe TRBD2 (6 bases). CDR1 is MNHEY, CDR2 SMNVEV, per germline (reference sequence). The length of the CDR3 is 15 residues. The ends were cut back, 2 bases at V and 2 bases at J, with 10 bases in the middle. DNA of the CDR3: TGTGCCAGCAGTTTACGGGGGACGCCCTACAATGAGCAGTTCTTC. Translated, it gives CASSLRGTPYNEQFF.

This clonotype has only a few counts. The chain has TRBV12-3 or TRBV12-4 and TRBJ2-1; TRBD2 agrees at 8 bases. The junction had 17 bases not matched to a gene; V was cut back by 4 bases and J by 9 bases. CDR3 length equals 17 residues. This CDR3 reads CASSSTHEAGVVVEQFF. For the CDR3, the DNA is TGTGCCAGCAGTTCAACCCACGAAGCGGGAGTTGTAGTTGAGCAGTTCTTC.

This CDR3 reads CASRSGPALGMYF. The CDR3 DNA follows: TGTGCCAGCAGGTCCGGACCTGCCCTAGGGATGTACTTC. This chain uses TRBV6-1 with TRBJ2-7; unclear D gene. From germline, CDR1 is MNHNS and CDR2 SASEGT. V gave up 6 bases and J gave up 12 bases, with 21 bases separating them. CDR3 size: 13 residues.

The J gene is TRBJ2-7, the V gene TRBV5-5, with 7 bases matching TRBD1. After removal of 1 base from V and 6 bases from J, the junction contained 13 bases not matched to a gene. This CDR3 comprises 16 residues. Germline values: CDR1 SGHKS, CDR2 YYEKEE (reference sequence). The CDR3 here is CASSLTGEPVLGEQYF. CDR3 DNA: TGTGCCAGCAGCTTGACAGGGGAACCGGTTTTGGGCGAGCAGTACTTC. The complete variable domain, with remaining parts taken from reference TRBV5-5 and TRBJ2-7, reads DAGVTQSPTHLIKTRGQQVTLRCSPISGHKSVSWYQQVLGQGPQFIFQYYEKEERGRGNFPDRFSARQFPNYSSELNVNALLLGDSALYLCASSLTGEPVLGEQYFGPGTRLTVT.

This chain joins TRBV5-1 and TRBJ2-1; D is perhaps TRBD2 (6 bases). The CDR3 spans 15 residues. V lost 0 bases to trimming and J lost 6 bases, with 13 bases between them. Germline V gives CDR1 SGHRS, CDR2 YFSETQ. CDR3 sequence (DNA): TGCGCCAGCAGCTTGGAGGGACTTTCCCCCAATGAGCAGTTCTTC. It yields the protein CASSLEGLSPNEQFF.

The chain joins TRBV7-9 to TRBJ1-1; maybe TRBD1 (5 bases). Looked up from germline, CDR1 is SEHNR and CDR2 is FQNEAQ (reference sequence). This CDR3 contains 15 residues. V lost 5 bases, J lost 1 base, and 14 bases lay in between. The CDR3 coding sequence is TGTGCCAGCAGCCCCCGGGGGATCGGGAACACTGAAGCTTTCTTT. The encoded protein is CASSPRGIGNTEAFF.

This clonotype was counted a few times. The CDR3 DNA is TGTGCCAGCAGCCGAGGGCTAGGTTCCGAGCAGTACTTC. This sequence encodes CASSRGLGSEQYF. This chain links TRBV6-2 or TRBV6-3 with TRBJ2-7; the D gene is possibly TRBD2 (5 bases). The V gene lost 6 bases and the J gene lost 6 bases, with 15 bases spanning the gap. There are 13 residues in the CDR3. Germline V gene data show CDR1 as MNHEY and CDR2 as SVGEGT.

The sample holds a few counts of this clonotype. V gene TRBV7-9 combines with J gene TRBJ1-1; TRBD1 matches at 12 bases. The ends lost 5 bases at V and 5 bases at J; junction bases unmatched: 12. This CDR3 has 17 residues. The germline CDR1 and CDR2 sequences are SEHNR and FQNEAQ (reference sequence). CDR3: CASSAGQGAAEGTEAFF. The DNA for the CDR3 is TGTGCCAGCAGCGCGGGACAGGGGGCCGCCGAGGGGACTGAAGCTTTCTTT. Full variable domain (rest looked up from reference TRBV7-9 and TRBJ1-1): DTGVSQNPRHKITKRGQNVTFRCDPISEHNRLYWYRQTLGQGPEFLTYFQNEAQLEKSRLLSDRFSAERPKGSFSTLEIQRTEQGDSAMYLCASSAGQGAAEGTEAFFGQGTRLTVV.

This clonotype has ten or more counts. The chain carries TRBV10-3 and TRBJ2-7; a weak D match, TRBD1 (5 bases). With 6 bases removed from V and 0 bases from J, the gap between germline ends came to 15 bases. Per the germline V gene, CDR1 is ENHRY and CDR2 is SYGVKD. The CDR3 is 15 residues long. CDR3 sequence: CAISTTARGSYEQYF. The CDR3 coding sequence is TGTGCCATCAGCACGACAGCCCGTGGCTCCTACGAGCAGTACTTC.

This clonotype was recorded a few times. The chain is built from TRBV11-2 and TRBJ2-1, with D uncertain. The CDR3 contains 13 residues. V was cut by 1 base and J by 7 bases, with 8 bases left in between. Germline-derived CDR1 and CDR2 are SGHAT and FQNNGV. The CDR3 DNA reads as TGTGCCAGCAGCTTAGTGTGGGTTAATGAGCAGTTCTTC. It is translated as CASSLVWVNEQFF. The whole variable domain, filled in from reference TRBV11-2 and TRBJ2-1, reads EAGVAQSPRYKIIEKRQSVAFWCNPISGHATLYWYQQILGQGPKLLIQFQNNGVVDDSQLPKDRFSAERLKGVDSTLKIQPAKLEDSAVYLCASSLVWVNEQFFGPGTRLTVL.

The chain carries TRBV29-1 and TRBJ2-1; 7 bases fit TRBD2. Trimming took 0 bases from V and 4 from J; bases not matched to a gene: 9. Germline V gives CDR1 SQVTM, CDR2 ANQGSEA. CDR3 size: 16 residues. CDR3 bases: TGCAGCGTTGAAGATCCCGCGAGCGGGGTATACAATGAGCAGTTCTTC. Translating it yields CSVEDPASGVYNEQFF.

This clonotype was counted a few times. CDR3 sequence reads: CASSLDGRDTGELFF. The CDR3 DNA follows: TGTGCCAGCAGCTTGGACGGGAGAGACACCGGGGAGCTGTTTTTT. The rearrangement joins TRBV7-3 to TRBJ2-2; D is possibly TRBD2 (6 bases). Germline V gene data show CDR1 as SGHTA and CDR2 as FQGTGA. Trimming took off 3 bases at V and 3 bases at J, with 11 bases between the two ends. The CDR3 has 15 residues.

V usage is TRBV20-1 and J usage is TRBJ2-5; 7 nucleotides line up with TRBD1. The junction had 5 bases not matched to a gene; V was cut back by 3 bases and J by 4 bases. This CDR3 comprises 13 residues. Germline assignment: CDR1 DFQATT and CDR2 SNEGSKA (reference sequence). The CDR3 nucleotides read TGCAGTGCTAGCCTCACAGGGGCAGAGACCCAGTACTTC. Its translation is CSASLTGAETQYF.

This clonotype was observed a few times. The rearrangement joins TRBV10-3 to TRBJ2-7, with D maybe TRBD1 (9 bases). Looked up from germline, CDR1 is ENHRY and CDR2 is SYGVKD. The CDR3 is made up of 17 amino acids. V lost 9 bases, J lost 3 bases, and 27 bases lay in between. In DNA, the CDR3 is TGTGCCATTTCCTCCGGGACAGGGAACAGCGGGAGCTACGAGCAGTACTTC. This encodes CAISSGTGNSGSYEQYF.

This clonotype was seen at least ten times. The chain links TRBV28 to TRBJ2-6, with D unclear. The CDR3 length is 15 residues. The germline V and J ends were trimmed by 8 bases and 0 bases, with 11 bases remaining between them. Looked up from germline, CDR1 is MDHEN and CDR2 is SYDVKM. CDR3 sequence reads: CASRDPLSGANVLTF. CDR3 nucleotide sequence: TGTGCCAGCCGAGACCCGCTCTCTGGGGCCAACGTCCTGACTTTC.

This clonotype was observed a few times. The gene calls are TRBV2 and TRBJ2-7, with D hard to call. The CDR3 is 14 amino acids. Trimming left V 0 bases short and J 4 bases short, with 10 bases between. Germline CDR1 and CDR2: SNHLY and FYNNEI. This CDR3 reads CASSEARRLYEQYF. For the CDR3, the DNA is TGTGCCAGCAGTGAAGCGCGACGGCTATACGAGCAGTACTTC.

This clonotype was counted a few times. The V call is TRBV21-1, the J call TRBJ2-1; the DNA was not compared with TRBD2, the D call given in the table. TRBV21-1 constitutes a pseudogene. The CDR3 runs 21 residues. CDR3 sequence reads: CASSNGPNPRAGGSKGNEQFF. CDR3 bases: TGTGCCAGCAGCAACGGGCCTAATCCCAGGGCGGGAGGGAGTAAGGGGAATGAGCAGTTCTTC.

This clonotype turned up a few times. This rearrangement joins TRBV27 to TRBJ2-1, with TRBD2 matching 12 bases. Trimming at V came to 6 bases and at J to 9 bases, leaving 6 bases not matched to a gene. This CDR3 comprises 14 residues. Germline V lookup: CDR1 MNHEY, CDR2 SMNVEV (reference sequence). The DNA for the CDR3 is TGTGCCAGCAGACTAGCGGGAGGAAACGGTGAGCAGTTCTTC. Amino acids: CASRLAGGNGEQFF.

The chain is built from TRBV5-1 and TRBJ2-1; D is possibly TRBD1 (6 bases). The CDR3 runs to 15 residues. Deletions cut 1 base from V and 5 bases from J, with 13 bases between. The germline V gene has CDR1 SGHRS and CDR2 YFSETQ. CDR3 region: CASSLQQGPHNEQFF. The CDR3 bases are TGCGCCAGCAGCTTGCAACAGGGACCACACAATGAGCAGTTCTTC.

The table lists this clonotype with a few counts. The chain is built from TRBV6-4 and TRBJ2-3; 9 bases align to TRBD2. V shed 6 bases, J shed 14 bases, and the junction held 15 bases outside the gene matches. CDR3 length: 14 residues. CDR1 MRHNA and CDR2 SNTAGT come from the germline V gene. Here the CDR3 reads CASSDGAGGPGVYF. The DNA for the CDR3 is TGTGCCAGCAGCGACGGAGCGGGAGGCCCCGGGGTGTATTTT.

This clonotype appeared many times. The chain links TRBV19 to TRBJ1-5, with TRBD1 as a possible D gene (6 bases). V lost 2 bases and J lost 4, with 18 bases in between. CDR1 LNHDA and CDR2 SQIVND come from the germline V gene (reference sequence). The CDR3 consists of 17 residues. The CDR3 protein is CASSIKPWTDPNQPQHF. Here the CDR3 DNA reads TGTGCCAGTAGTATAAAACCCTGGACAGATCCTAATCAGCCCCAGCATTTT.